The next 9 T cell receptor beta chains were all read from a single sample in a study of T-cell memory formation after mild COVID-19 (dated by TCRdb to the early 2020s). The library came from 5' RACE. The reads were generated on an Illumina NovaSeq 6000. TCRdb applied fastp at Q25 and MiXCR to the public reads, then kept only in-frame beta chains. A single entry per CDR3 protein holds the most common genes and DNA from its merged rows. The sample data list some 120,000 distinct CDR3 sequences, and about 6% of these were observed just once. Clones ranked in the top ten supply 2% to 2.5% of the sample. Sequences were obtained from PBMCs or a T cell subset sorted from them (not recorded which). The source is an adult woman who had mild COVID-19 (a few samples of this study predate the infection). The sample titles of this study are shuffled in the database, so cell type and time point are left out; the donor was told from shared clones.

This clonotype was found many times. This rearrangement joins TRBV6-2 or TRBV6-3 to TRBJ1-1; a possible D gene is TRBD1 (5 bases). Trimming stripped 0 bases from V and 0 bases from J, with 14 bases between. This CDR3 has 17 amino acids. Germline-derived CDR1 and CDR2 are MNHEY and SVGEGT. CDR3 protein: CASSYSRQSGLNTEAFF. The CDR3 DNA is TGTGCCAGCAGTTACTCCCGACAGAGCGGCCTGAACACTGAAGCTTTCTTT.

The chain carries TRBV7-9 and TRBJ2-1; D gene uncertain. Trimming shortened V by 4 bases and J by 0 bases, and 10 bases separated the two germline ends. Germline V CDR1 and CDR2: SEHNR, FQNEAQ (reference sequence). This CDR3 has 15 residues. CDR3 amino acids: CASSYGPSSYNEQFF. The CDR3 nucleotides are TGTGCCAGCAGCTACGGGCCTAGCTCCTACAATGAGCAGTTCTTC.

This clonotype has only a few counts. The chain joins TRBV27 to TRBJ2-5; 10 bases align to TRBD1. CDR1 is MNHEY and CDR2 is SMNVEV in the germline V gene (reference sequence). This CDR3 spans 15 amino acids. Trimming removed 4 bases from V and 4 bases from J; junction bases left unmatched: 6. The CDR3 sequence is CASSSHRDRGETQYF. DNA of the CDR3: TGTGCCAGCAGTTCGCACCGGGACAGGGGAGAGACCCAGTACTTC.

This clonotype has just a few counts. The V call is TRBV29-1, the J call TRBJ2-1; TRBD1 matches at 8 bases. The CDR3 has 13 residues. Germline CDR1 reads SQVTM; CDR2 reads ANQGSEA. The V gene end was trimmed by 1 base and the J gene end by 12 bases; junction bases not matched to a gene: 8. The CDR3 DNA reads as TGCAGCGTTGAAGCCCCGGACAGGGACGGGCAGTTCTTC. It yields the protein CSVEAPDRDGQFF.

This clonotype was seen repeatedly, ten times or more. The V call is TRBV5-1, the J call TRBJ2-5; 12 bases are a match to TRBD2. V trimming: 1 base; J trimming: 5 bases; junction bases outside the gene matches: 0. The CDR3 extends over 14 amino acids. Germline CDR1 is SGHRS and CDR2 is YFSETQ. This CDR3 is CASSLTSGRETQYF. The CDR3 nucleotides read TGCGCCAGCAGCTTGACTAGCGGGAGGGAGACCCAGTACTTC.

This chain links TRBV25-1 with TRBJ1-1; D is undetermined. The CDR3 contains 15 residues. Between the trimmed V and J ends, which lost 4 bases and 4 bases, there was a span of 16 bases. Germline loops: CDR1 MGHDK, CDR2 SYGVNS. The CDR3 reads CASSVGVGWGTEAFF. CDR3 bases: TGTGCCAGCAGTGTTGGAGTGGGCTGGGGCACTGAAGCTTTCTTT.

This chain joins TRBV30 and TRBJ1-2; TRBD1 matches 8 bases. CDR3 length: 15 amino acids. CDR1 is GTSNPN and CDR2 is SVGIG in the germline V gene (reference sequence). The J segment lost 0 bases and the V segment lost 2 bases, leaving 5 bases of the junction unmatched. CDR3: CAWSPRDRPNYGYTF. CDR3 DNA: TGTGCCTGGAGTCCCCGGGACAGGCCTAACTATGGCTACACCTTC.

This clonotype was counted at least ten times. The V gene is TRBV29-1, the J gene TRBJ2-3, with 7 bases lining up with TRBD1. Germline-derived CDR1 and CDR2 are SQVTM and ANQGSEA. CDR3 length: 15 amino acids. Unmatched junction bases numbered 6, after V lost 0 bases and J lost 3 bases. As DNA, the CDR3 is TGCAGCGTTGAAGAGGCAGGGGGTATGACAGATACGCAGTATTTT. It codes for CSVEEAGGMTDTQYF.

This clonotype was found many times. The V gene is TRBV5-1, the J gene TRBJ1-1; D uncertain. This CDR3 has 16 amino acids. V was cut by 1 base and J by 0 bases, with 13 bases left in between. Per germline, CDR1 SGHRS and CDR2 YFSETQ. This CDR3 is CASSLLGSDMNTEAFF. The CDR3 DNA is TGCGCCAGCAGCTTGCTGGGAAGCGACATGAACACTGAAGCTTTCTTT.